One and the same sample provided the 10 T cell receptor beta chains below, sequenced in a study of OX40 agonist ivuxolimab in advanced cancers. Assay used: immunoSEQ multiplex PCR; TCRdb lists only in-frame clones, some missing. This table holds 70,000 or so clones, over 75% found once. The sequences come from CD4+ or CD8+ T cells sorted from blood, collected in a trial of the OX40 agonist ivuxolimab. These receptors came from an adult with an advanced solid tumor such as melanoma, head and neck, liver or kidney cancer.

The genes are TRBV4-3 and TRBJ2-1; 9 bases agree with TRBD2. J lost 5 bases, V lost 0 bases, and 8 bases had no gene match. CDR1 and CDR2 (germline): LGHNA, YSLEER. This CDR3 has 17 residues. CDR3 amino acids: CASSQDLRGLAHNEQFF. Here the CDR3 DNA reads TGCGCCAGCAGCCAAGATCTTAGGGGACTAGCCCACAATGAGCAGTTCTTC.

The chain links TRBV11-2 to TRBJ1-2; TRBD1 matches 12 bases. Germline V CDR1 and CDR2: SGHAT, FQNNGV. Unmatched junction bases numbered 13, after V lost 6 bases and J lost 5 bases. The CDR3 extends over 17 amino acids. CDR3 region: CASRTGTGGSLLYGYTF. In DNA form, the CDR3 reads TGTGCCAGCAGGACCGGGACAGGGGGCTCCCTACTGTATGGCTACACCTTC.

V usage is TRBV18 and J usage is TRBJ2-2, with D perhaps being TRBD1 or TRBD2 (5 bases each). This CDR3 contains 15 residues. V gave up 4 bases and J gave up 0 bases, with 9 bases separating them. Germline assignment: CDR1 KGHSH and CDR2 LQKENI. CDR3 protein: CASSRPGPNTGELFF. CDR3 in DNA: TGTGCCAGCTCACGACCGGGACCGAACACCGGGGAGCTGTTTTTT. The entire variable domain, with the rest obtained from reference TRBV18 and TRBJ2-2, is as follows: NAGVMQNPRHLVRRRGQEARLRCSPMKGHSHVYWYRQLPEEGLKFMVYLQKENIIDESGMPKERFSAEFPKEGPSILRIQQVVRGDSAAYFCASSRPGPNTGELFFGEGSRLTVL.

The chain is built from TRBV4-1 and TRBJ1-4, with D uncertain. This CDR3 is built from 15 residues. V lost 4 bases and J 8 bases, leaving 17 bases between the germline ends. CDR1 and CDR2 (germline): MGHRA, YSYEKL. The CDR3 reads CASSPRGSRGEKLFF. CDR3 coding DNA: TGCGCCAGCAGCCCCAGAGGGTCTCGGGGAGAAAAACTGTTTTTT.

The CDR3 sequence is CASSFEISNEQFF. DNA for the CDR3: TGTGCCAGCAGCTTCGAAATTAGCAATGAGCAGTTCTTC. The V gene is TRBV7-2, the J gene TRBJ2-1, with D unclear. The CDR3 covers 13 residues. The germline V gene has CDR1 SGHTA and CDR2 FQGNSA. V was clipped by 3 bases and J by 6 bases, with 9 bases between them.

In DNA, the CDR3 is TGTGCCAGCAGCTTATTGGGGGGCAGCGGTTCCTACGAGCAGTACTTC. Its translation: CASSLLGGSGSYEQYF. The chain is built from TRBV7-8 and TRBJ2-7; D may be TRBD1 or TRBD2 (6 bases each). The CDR3 totals 16 residues. Germline lookup yields CDR1 SGHVS and CDR2 FQNEAQ. Trimming took off 2 bases at V and 1 base at J, with 15 bases between the two ends. Supplemented by reference TRBV7-8 and TRBJ2-7, the full variable domain reads GAGVSQSPRYKVAKRGQDVALRCDPISGHVSLFWYQQALGQGPEFLTYFQNEAQLDKSGLPSDRFFAERPEGSVSTLKIQRTQQEDSAVYLCASSLLGGSGSYEQYFGPGTRLTVT.

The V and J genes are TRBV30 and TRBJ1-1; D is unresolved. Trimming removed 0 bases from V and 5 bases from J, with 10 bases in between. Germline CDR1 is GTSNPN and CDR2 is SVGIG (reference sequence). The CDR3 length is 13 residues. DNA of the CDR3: TGTGCCTGGAGTGTACAGAGGGATACTGAAGCTTTCTTT. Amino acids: CAWSVQRDTEAFF.

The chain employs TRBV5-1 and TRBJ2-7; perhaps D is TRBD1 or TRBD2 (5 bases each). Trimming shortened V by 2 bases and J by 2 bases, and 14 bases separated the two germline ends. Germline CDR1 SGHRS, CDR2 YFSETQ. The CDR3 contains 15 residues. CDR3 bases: TGCGCCAGCAGCTTAGGGCAGGGAGTTCCCTACGAGCAGTACTTC. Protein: CASSLGQGVPYEQYF.

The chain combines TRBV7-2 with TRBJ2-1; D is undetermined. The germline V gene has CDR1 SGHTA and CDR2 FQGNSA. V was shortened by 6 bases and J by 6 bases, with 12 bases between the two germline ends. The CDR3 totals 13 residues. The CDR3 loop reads CASRLTDGNEQFF. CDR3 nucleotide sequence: TGTGCCAGCAGACTTACAGACGGCAATGAGCAGTTCTTC.

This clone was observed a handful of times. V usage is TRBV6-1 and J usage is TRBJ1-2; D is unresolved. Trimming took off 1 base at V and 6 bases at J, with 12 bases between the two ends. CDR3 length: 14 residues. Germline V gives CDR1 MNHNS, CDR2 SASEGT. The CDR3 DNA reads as TGTGCCAGCAGTGAAGTATGGGGTGGACATGGCTACACCTTC. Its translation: CASSEVWGGHGYTF.